Following are 29 T cell receptor beta chains from one sample sequenced in a study of shared clonotypes between healthy human individuals. The table came from immunoSEQ multiplex PCR; TCRdb's copy has only in-frame clones and leaves some out. The sample shows some 530,000 clones, approximately 81% of them seen only once. Input material: PBMCs. The receptors come from a woman aged 40 to 49 in good health. Some clones in this sample may be carry-over from other donors' samples.

This clone was recorded once. The chain recombines TRBV7-9 with TRBJ2-7, with 8 positions matching TRBD2. V was clipped by 2 bases and J by 6 bases; unmatched bases: 3. Germline assignment: CDR1 SEHNR and CDR2 FQNEAQ (reference sequence). The CDR3 spans 13 residues. The DNA for the CDR3 is TGTGCCAGCAGCTTAACGAGCGGGGGCGAGCAGTACTTC. Translated, it gives CASSLTSGGEQYF.

The J gene is TRBJ2-3, the V gene TRBV14; a weak D match, TRBD2 (6 bases). V gave up 2 bases and J gave up 1 base, with 16 bases separating them. The CDR3 runs 17 residues. Germline-derived CDR1 and CDR2 are SGHDN and FVKESK. The CDR3 spells CASSQRFLAVGTDTQYF. The CDR3 nucleotides are TGTGCCAGCAGCCAAAGGTTCTTAGCGGTGGGCACAGATACGCAGTATTTT. Complete variable domain (other parts from reference TRBV14 and TRBJ2-3): EAGVTQFPSHSVIEKGQTVTLRCDPISGHDNLYWYRRVMGKEIKFLLHFVKESKQDESGMPNNRFLAERTGGTYSTLKVQPAELEDSGVYFCASSQRFLAVGTDTQYFGPGTRLTVL.

V and J are TRBV5-8 and TRBJ2-1; D may be TRBD2 (6 bases). Trimming shortened V by 4 bases and J by 4 bases, and 12 bases separated the two germline ends. This CDR3 is 14 amino acids long. Germline CDR1 SGHTS, CDR2 YDEGEE. The CDR3 protein is CASSGGTVYNEQFF. The CDR3 region has the DNA TGTGCCAGCAGCGGCGGGACTGTTTACAATGAGCAGTTCTTC.

About this clone: Since a far larger clone is one base different, this is likely a read error. The chain joins TRBV6-1 to TRBJ2-7; possible D gene TRBD2, 5 bases. CDR1 and CDR2 (germline): MNHNS, SASEGT. V lost 10 bases to trimming and J lost 5 bases, with 21 bases between them. CDR3 length equals 14 residues. In nucleotides, the CDR3 is TGTGCCACGAGGCGAGTGGGAGACTTGGACGAGCAGTACTTC. Translating it yields CATRRVGDLDEQYF.

CDR3 sequence: CASSDGTSPPPDQETQYF. The CDR3 DNA follows: TGCGCCAGCAGCGACGGGACTAGCCCCCCTCCGGACCAAGAGACCCAGTACTTC. V usage is TRBV5-1 and J usage is TRBJ2-5, with TRBD2 matching over 9 bases. The germline V gene encodes CDR1 SGHRS and CDR2 YFSETQ. With 4 bases clipped from V and 0 bases from J, the junction kept 13 bases outside the gene matches. CDR3 length: 18 residues.

As regards this clone: This CDR3 is also generated by other DNA sequences in the sample. This chain joins TRBV7-2 and TRBJ2-3, with D hard to call. From germline, CDR1 is SGHTA and CDR2 FQGNSA. Trimming pared 0 bases from V and 0 bases from J, leaving 4 bases between. The CDR3 runs to 14 residues. CDR3 sequence: CASSLAFSTDTQYF. CDR3 nucleotide sequence: TGTGCCAGCAGCTTAGCCTTCAGCACAGATACGCAGTATTTT.

The rearrangement links TRBV5-4 to TRBJ2-2, with 10 bases lining up with TRBD2. In germline, CDR1 is SGHNT, CDR2 YYREEE (reference sequence). This CDR3 is 14 amino acids long. Unmatched junction bases numbered 1, after V lost 2 bases and J lost 6 bases. CDR3 nucleotides: TGTGCCAGCAGCTTTAGCGGGAGGTCCGGGGAGCTGTTTTTT. Its translation: CASSFSGRSGELFF.

A remark on this clone: With a much larger clone just one base away, this may be a read error. The sample holds other DNA sequences that translate to the same CDR3. The chain recombines TRBV5-4 with TRBJ2-1, with TRBD2 as a possible D gene (5 bases). V lost 4 bases to trimming and J lost 2 bases, with 13 bases between them. There are 15 residues in the CDR3. CDR1 is SGHNT and CDR2 is YYREEE in the germline V gene (reference sequence). CDR3 nucleotide sequence: TGTGCCAGCAGCGCCGGGGATTTCGCCTACAATGAGCAGTTCTTC. It specifies CASSAGDFAYNEQFF. The full variable domain, with the rest looked up from reference TRBV5-4 and TRBJ2-1, is ETGVTQSPTHLIKTRGQQVTLRCSSQSGHNTVSWYQQALGQGPQFIFQYYREEENGRGNFPPRFSGLQFPNYSSELNVNALELDDSALYLCASSAGDFAYNEQFFGPGTRLTVL.

The V call is TRBV7-2, the J call TRBJ2-7; perhaps D is TRBD1 or TRBD2 (5 bases each). The J call may not be correct, given that the DNA end is closer to TRBJ2-1. The CDR3 runs 15 residues. Looked up from germline, CDR1 is SGHTA and CDR2 is FQGNSA. In DNA form, the CDR3 reads TGTGCCAGCAGTCGGGACCTCCTCTCCTACAATGAGCAGTTCTTC. This gives the protein CASSRDLLSYNEQFF.

Only a few counts were recorded for this clone. V and J are TRBV9 and TRBJ2-1; D may be TRBD1 (6 bases). V shed 0 bases and J shed 8 bases, with 12 bases lying between them. From germline, CDR1 is SGDLS and CDR2 YYNGEE. This CDR3 spans 14 amino acids. DNA of the CDR3: TGTGCCAGCAGCGTAGAGGTGGGGGCATATGAGCAGTTCTTC. Its protein product is CASSVEVGAYEQFF. Using reference TRBV9 and TRBJ2-1 for the parts outside the CDR3, the full variable domain is DSGVTQTPKHLITATGQRVTLRCSPRSGDLSVYWYQQSLDQGLQFLIQYYNGEERAKGNILERFSAQQFPDLHSELNLSSLELGDSALYFCASSVEVGAYEQFFGPGTRLTVL.

The chain employs TRBV6-1 and TRBJ1-1; the match to TRBD1 covers 10 bases. Germline assignment: CDR1 MNHNS and CDR2 SASEGT. J lost 11 bases, V lost 4 bases, and 7 bases had no gene match. This CDR3 is built from 13 residues. The CDR3 DNA reads as TGTGCCAGCAGTGCGACAGGGGGCGCGGATGCTTTCTTT. This codes for CASSATGGADAFF.

This chain uses TRBV10-3 with TRBJ2-7, with 10 bases aligning to TRBD2. After removal of 5 bases from V and 1 base from J, the junction contained 8 bases not matched to a gene. This CDR3 region has 16 residues. Germline V gene data show CDR1 as ENHRY and CDR2 as SYGVKD. Written as DNA, the CDR3 is TGTGCCATCAGTCCCCCGACTAGCGGGCCGTCCTACGAGCAGTACTTC. This sequence encodes CAISPPTSGPSYEQYF.

Comments on this clone: A far larger clone lies a single base away; this is likely a read error. Other DNA sequences in the same sample also yield this CDR3. J is TRBJ1-2 and V is TRBV30; D unresolved. Germline loops: CDR1 GTSNPN, CDR2 SVGIG (reference sequence). The germline V and J ends were trimmed by 2 bases and 4 bases, with 8 bases remaining between them. The CDR3 totals 12 residues. CDR3 in DNA: TGTGCCTGGAGTCGACCTACCTATGGCTACACCTTC. It is translated as CAWSRPTYGYTF.

As regards this clone: The germline gene is not matched at one end of the junction; a read error may be the cause. The chain uses TRBV18 and TRBJ1-1, with 9 bases aligning to TRBD1. Germline CDR1 reads KGHSH; CDR2 reads LQKENI. This CDR3 contains 14 residues. CDR3 in DNA: TGTGCCAGCTCCCCACCGGGACAGGGCTCTGAAGCTTTCTTT. Translation: CASSPPGQGSEAFF. The full variable domain, with the rest looked up from reference TRBV18 and TRBJ1-1, is NAGVMQNPRHLVRRRGQEARLRCSPMKGHSHVYWYRQLPEEGLKFMVYLQKENIIDESGMPKERFSAEFPKEGPSILRIQQVVRGDSAAYFCASSPPGQGSEAFFGQGTRLTVV.

The chain couples TRBV5-4 to TRBJ1-1; D possibly corresponds to TRBD1 (5 bases). CDR3 length equals 15 residues. V lost 4 bases to trimming and J lost 1 base, with 14 bases between them. CDR1 and CDR2 (germline): SGHNT, YYREEE (reference sequence). CDR3 region: CASSLPAGRNTEAFF. For the CDR3, the DNA is TGTGCCAGCAGCCTGCCCGCAGGGCGGAACACTGAAGCTTTCTTT.

V is TRBV7-3 and J is TRBJ2-2; D remains unclear. Per germline, CDR1 SGHTA and CDR2 FQGTGA. The CDR3 totals 13 residues. Trimming removed 5 bases from V and 6 bases from J, with 10 bases in between. The CDR3 coding sequence is TGTGCCAGCAGCGCCTTGGGTTCCGGGGAGCTGTTTTTT. Translated: CASSALGSGELFF. Filled out from reference TRBV7-3 and TRBJ2-2, the complete variable domain reads GAGVSQTPSNKVTEKGKYVELRCDPISGHTALYWYRQSLGQGPEFLIYFQGTGAADDSGLPNDRFFAVRPEGSVSTLKIQRTERGDSAVYLCASSALGSGELFFGEGSRLTVL.

The chain recombines TRBV28 with TRBJ1-2; D is ambiguous. Germline CDR1 MDHEN, CDR2 SYDVKM. This CDR3 region has 14 residues. V was pared by 7 bases and J by 5 bases, with 17 bases between. In nucleotides, the CDR3 is TGTGCCAGCATCGACCTGGGGTTTGGGTATGGCTACACCTTC. It codes for CASIDLGFGYGYTF.

This clone was observed a handful of times. The CDR3 coding sequence is TGCAGCGTTGAAGCGGGGGCAGGGGGAACCGGGGAGCTGTTTTTT. It encodes CSVEAGAGGTGELFF. The V gene is TRBV29-1, the J gene TRBJ2-2; D may be TRBD1 (7 bases). Trimming left V 1 base short and J 5 bases short, with 14 bases between. CDR1 is SQVTM and CDR2 is ANQGSEA in the germline V gene. CDR3 length: 15 residues.

DNA for the CDR3: TGTGCCAGCAGCCTACGACCGGGACAGCCCTACGAGCAGTACTTC. This codes for CASSLRPGQPYEQYF. The genes are TRBV14 and TRBJ2-7; 7 nucleotides agree with TRBD1. CDR1 SGHDN and CDR2 FVKESK come from the germline V gene. The length of the CDR3 is 15 residues. V lost 4 bases, J lost 2 bases, and 8 bases stayed unmatched.

This clone was found once. The rearrangement links TRBV6-5 to TRBJ1-1, with 7 bases matching TRBD1. Trimming at V came to 6 bases and at J to 1 base, leaving 5 bases not matched to a gene. This CDR3 is 14 amino acids long. Looked up from germline, CDR1 is MNHEY and CDR2 is SVGAGI. The CDR3 protein is CASSQDRPNTEAFF. CDR3 coding DNA: TGTGCCAGCAGCCAGGACAGGCCGAACACTGAAGCTTTCTTT.

V gene TRBV5-4 combines with J gene TRBJ2-5; D unclear. In germline, CDR1 is SGHNT, CDR2 YYREEE (reference sequence). CDR3 length: 14 residues. The V gene lost 0 bases and the J gene lost 13 bases, with 19 bases spanning the gap. The DNA of the CDR3 is TGTGCCAGCAGCTTGGCCCAGCTCCAAGAGACCTGGTACTTC. Its protein product is CASSLAQLQETWYF. Full variable domain (missing parts from reference TRBV5-4 and TRBJ2-5): ETGVTQSPTHLIKTRGQQVTLRCSSQSGHNTVSWYQQALGQGPQFIFQYYREEENGRGNFPPRFSGLQFPNYSSELNVNALELDDSALYLCASSLAQLQETWYFGPGTRLLVL.

V and J are TRBV5-4 and TRBJ2-1, with 12 bases fitting TRBD2. Trimming took 4 bases from V and 6 from J; bases not matched to a gene: 2. This CDR3 spans 14 amino acids. The germline CDR1 and CDR2 sequences are SGHNT and YYREEE (reference sequence). The CDR3 is CASSPTSGSNEQFF. DNA of the CDR3: TGTGCCAGCAGCCCGACTAGCGGGAGCAATGAGCAGTTCTTC.

This chain joins TRBV7-9 and TRBJ1-1; no firm D call. This CDR3 region has 15 residues. Per germline, CDR1 SEHNR and CDR2 FQNEAQ (reference sequence). V was trimmed by 5 bases and J by 7 bases, leaving 20 bases between them. In DNA, the CDR3 is TGTGCCAGCAGCGCCGCTGACAAGGGTACCCTTGAAGCTTTCTTT. Its protein product is CASSAADKGTLEAFF.

The chain has TRBV9 and TRBJ1-2; 8 nucleotides line up with TRBD1. The germline V gene encodes CDR1 SGDLS and CDR2 YYNGEE. V was pared by 4 bases and J by 5 bases, with 10 bases of the junction left unmatched. This CDR3 region has 15 residues. The CDR3 loop reads CASSPGTGPDYGYTF. The CDR3 nucleotides are TGTGCCAGCAGCCCCGGGACAGGACCGGATTATGGCTACACCTTC.

The sample holds one count of this clone. V is TRBV6-1 and J is TRBJ2-7; no firm D call. This CDR3 has 14 residues. V was trimmed by 5 bases and J by 2 bases, leaving 13 bases between them. CDR1 is MNHNS, CDR2 SASEGT, per germline. CDR3 coding DNA: TGTGCCAGCAGTATCCGGACGGGTACCTACGAGCAGTACTTC. Amino acid sequence: CASSIRTGTYEQYF.

The rearrangement links TRBV15 to TRBJ2-2; TRBD1 matches 9 bases. The CDR3 contains 17 residues. V was clipped by 0 bases and J by 6 bases; unmatched bases: 8. The germline V gene has CDR1 LNHNV and CDR2 YYDKDF (reference sequence). CDR3 region: CATSRDPGQGLSGELFF. The CDR3 DNA sequence: TGTGCCACCAGCAGAGATCCGGGACAGGGTTTGTCCGGGGAGCTGTTTTTT.

This chain joins TRBV10-3 and TRBJ2-7; 7 bases are shared with TRBD1. The CDR3 length is 16 residues. Losses at the gene ends were 5 bases for V and 3 bases for J; bases not matched to a gene: 13. The V gene's germline CDR1 is ENHRY and CDR2 SYGVKD. CDR3 nucleotides: TGTGCCATCAGTAAAACAGGGGTTGGGTTGGACTACGAGCAGTACTTC. Translation gives CAISKTGVGLDYEQYF.

The rearrangement uses TRBV19 and TRBJ2-1, with 9 bases lining up with TRBD2. CDR1 LNHDA and CDR2 SQIVND come from the germline V gene (reference sequence). With 4 bases clipped from V and 4 bases from J, the junction kept 5 bases outside the gene matches. The CDR3 has 15 amino acids. For the CDR3, the DNA is TGTGCCAGTAGTACACCGGGACTAGCATACAATGAGCAGTTCTTC. It codes for CASSTPGLAYNEQFF.

In its sample, this clone was seen a few times. The chain employs TRBV10-3 and TRBJ1-3; 7 bases agree with TRBD1. Germline CDR1 ENHRY, CDR2 SYGVKD. CDR3 length: 14 amino acids. Trimming removed 7 bases from V and 2 bases from J; junction bases left unmatched: 5. DNA of the CDR3: TGTGCCATCACCCAGGGGGGTGCTGGAAACACCATATATTTT. This sequence encodes CAITQGGAGNTIYF.